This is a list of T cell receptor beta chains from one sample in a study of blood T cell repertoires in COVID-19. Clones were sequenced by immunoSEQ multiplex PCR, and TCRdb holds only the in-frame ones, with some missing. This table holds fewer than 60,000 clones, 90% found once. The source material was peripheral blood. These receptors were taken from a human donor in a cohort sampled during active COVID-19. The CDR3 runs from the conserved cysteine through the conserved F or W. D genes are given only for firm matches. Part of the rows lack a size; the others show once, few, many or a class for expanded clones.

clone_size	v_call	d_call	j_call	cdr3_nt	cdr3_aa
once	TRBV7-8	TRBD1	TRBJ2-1	TGTGCCAGCAGCATGGACAGGAAATACAATGAGCAGTTCTTC	CASSMDRKYNEQFF
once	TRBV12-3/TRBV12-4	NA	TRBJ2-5	TGTGCCAGCAGTTTTAACCAAGAGACCCAGTACTTC	CASSFNQETQYF
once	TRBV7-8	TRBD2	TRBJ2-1	TGTGCCAGCAGCTTATCGCTTCTAGCGGGAGAAACCTTCAATGAGCAGTTCTTC	CASSLSLLAGETFNEQFF
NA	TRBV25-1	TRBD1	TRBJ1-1	TGTGCCAGCAGTGACAGGGGGCGGTTCAACACTGAAGCTTTCTTT	CASSDRGRFNTEAFF
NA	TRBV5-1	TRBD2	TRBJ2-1	TGCGCCAGCAGATGGACTAGCGACTACAATGAGCAGTTCTTC	CASRWTSDYNEQFF
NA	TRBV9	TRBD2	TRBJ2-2	TGTGCCAGCAGCGTAGGGCTAGCGCGGGGGATGGGGGAGCTGTTTTTT	CASSVGLARGMGELFF
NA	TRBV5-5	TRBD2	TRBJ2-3	TGTGCCAGCAGCTTGGGTGCGGGAGTGGATACGCAGTATTTT	CASSLGAGVDTQYF
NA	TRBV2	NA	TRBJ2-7	TGTGCCAGCCAAAACGACAGGACACAGTCCTACGAGCAGTACTTC	CASQNDRTQSYEQYF
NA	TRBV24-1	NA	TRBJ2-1	TGTGCCACCAGTGATCCCTCCGGGACTCCAAGGAATGAGCAGTTCTTC	CATSDPSGTPRNEQFF
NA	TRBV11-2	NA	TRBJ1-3	TGTGCCAGCAGCTTAGTTGGGAGCTCTGGAAACACCATATATTTT	CASSLVGSSGNTIYF
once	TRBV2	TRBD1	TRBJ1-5	TGTGCCAGCAGTGCAGACAGGGAAATGGGAGCAAGTCAGCCCCAGCATTTT	CASSADREMGASQPQHF
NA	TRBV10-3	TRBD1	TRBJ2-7	TGTGCCATCAGTGACGAGACAGGGCCCAGCTCCTACGAGCAGTACTTC	CAISDETGPSSYEQYF
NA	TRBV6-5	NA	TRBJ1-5	TGTGCCAGCAGTCCCCGACAGAGCAATCAGCCCCAGCATTTT	CASSPRQSNQPQHF
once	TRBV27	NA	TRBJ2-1	TGTGCCAGCAGTTTATCGCGCCACAATGAGCAGTTCTTC	CASSLSRHNEQFF
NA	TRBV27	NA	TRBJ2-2	TGTGCCAGCAGCGATGACAGATTCACCGGGGAGCTGTTTTTT	CASSDDRFTGELFF
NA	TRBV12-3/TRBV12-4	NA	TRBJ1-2	TGTGCCAGCAGTTTATTGGGCAGCTATGGCTACACCTTC	CASSLLGSYGYTF
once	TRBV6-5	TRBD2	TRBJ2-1	TGTGCCAGCACCCGCCTAGCGGTCAGCTACAATGAGCAGTTCTTC	CASTRLAVSYNEQFF
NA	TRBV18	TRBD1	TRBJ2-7	TGTGCCAGCTCACCACGCCAGGGGGCGTCTCACGAGCAGTACTTC	CASSPRQGASHEQYF
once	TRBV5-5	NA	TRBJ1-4	TGTGCCAGCAGCTTGAACCGGGACTATGAAAAACTGTTTTTT	CASSLNRDYEKLFF
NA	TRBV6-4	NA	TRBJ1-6	TGTGCCAGCAGTGAAGAGGGGGATTCACCCCTCCACTTT	CASSEEGDSPLHF
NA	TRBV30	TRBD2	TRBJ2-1	TGTGCCTGGAGTGTACTAGCGGGAGGTTATGAGCAGTTCTTC	CAWSVLAGGYEQFF
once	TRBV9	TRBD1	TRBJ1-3	TGTGCCAGCAGCGCCCTACAGGGGAAGCTTCCTGGAAACACCATATATTTT	CASSALQGKLPGNTIYF
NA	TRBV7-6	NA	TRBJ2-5	TGTGCCAGCAGCTTAGGGTACAGCTTCCAAGAGACCCAGTACTTC	CASSLGYSFQETQYF
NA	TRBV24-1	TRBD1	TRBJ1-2	TGTGCCACCAGTGAACGCGGACAGGGGTCTGGCTACACCTTC	CATSERGQGSGYTF
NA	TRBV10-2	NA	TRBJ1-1	TGCGCCAGCAGCTTCCTAGCTGAAGCTTTCTTT	CASSFLAEAFF
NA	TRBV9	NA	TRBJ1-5	TGTGCCAGCAGCGTCCAGGGCAATCAGCCCCAGCATTTT	CASSVQGNQPQHF